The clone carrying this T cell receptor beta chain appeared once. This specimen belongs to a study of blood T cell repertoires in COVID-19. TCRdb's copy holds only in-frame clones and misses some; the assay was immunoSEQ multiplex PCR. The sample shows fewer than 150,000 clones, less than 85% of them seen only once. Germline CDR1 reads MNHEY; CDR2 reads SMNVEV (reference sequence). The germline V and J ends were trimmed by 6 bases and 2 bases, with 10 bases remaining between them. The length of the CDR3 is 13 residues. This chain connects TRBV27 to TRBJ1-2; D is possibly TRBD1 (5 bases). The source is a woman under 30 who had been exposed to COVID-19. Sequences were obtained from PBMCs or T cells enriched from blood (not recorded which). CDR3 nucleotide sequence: TGTGCCAGCAGCTACGACAGAAACTATGGCTACACCTTC. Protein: CASSYDRNYGYTF.